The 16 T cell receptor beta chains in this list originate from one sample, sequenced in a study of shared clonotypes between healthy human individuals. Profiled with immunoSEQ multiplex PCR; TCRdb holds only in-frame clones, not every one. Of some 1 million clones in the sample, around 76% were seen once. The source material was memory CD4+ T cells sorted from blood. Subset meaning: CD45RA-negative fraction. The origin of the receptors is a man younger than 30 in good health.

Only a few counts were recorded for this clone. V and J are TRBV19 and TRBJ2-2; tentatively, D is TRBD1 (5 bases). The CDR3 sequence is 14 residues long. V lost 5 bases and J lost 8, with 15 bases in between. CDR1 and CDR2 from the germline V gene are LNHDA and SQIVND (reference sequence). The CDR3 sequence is CASSVRTIAGELFF. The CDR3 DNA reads TGTGCCAGTAGTGTCCGGACAATAGCAGGGGAGCTGTTTTTT. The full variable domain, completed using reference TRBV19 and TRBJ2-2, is DGGITQSPKYLFRKEGQNVTLSCEQNLNHDAMYWYRQDPGQGLRLIYYSQIVNDFQKGDIAEGYSVSREKKESFPLTVTSAQKNPTAFYLCASSVRTIAGELFFGEGSRLTVL.

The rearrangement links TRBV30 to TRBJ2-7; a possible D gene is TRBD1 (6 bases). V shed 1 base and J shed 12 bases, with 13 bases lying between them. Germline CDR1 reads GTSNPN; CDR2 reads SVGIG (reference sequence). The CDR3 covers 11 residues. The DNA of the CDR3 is TGTGCCTGGAGTGATCACAGGGTTTTGTACTTC. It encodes CAWSDHRVLYF.

CDR3 region: CAWSPQQGSEQFF. The CDR3 nucleotides are TGTGCCTGGAGTCCGCAACAGGGGAGTGAGCAGTTCTTC. This chain uses TRBV30 with TRBJ2-1; 7 bases map to TRBD1. Germline CDR1 reads GTSNPN; CDR2 reads SVGIG (reference sequence). V lost 2 bases, J lost 9 bases, and 7 bases stayed unmatched. CDR3 length: 13 residues.

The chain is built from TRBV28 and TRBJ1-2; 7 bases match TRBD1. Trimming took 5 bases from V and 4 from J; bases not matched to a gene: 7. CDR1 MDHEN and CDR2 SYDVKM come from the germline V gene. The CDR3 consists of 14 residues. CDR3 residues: CASSPGDSLYGYTF. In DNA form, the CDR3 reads TGTGCCAGCAGTCCGGGGGACAGTCTCTATGGCTACACCTTC.

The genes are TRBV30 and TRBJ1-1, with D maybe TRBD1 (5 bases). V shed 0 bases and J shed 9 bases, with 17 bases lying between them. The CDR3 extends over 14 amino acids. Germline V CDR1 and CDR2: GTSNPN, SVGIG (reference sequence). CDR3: CAWSVQGSANKAFF. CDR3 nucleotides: TGTGCCTGGAGTGTTCAGGGCTCAGCGAATAAAGCTTTCTTT.

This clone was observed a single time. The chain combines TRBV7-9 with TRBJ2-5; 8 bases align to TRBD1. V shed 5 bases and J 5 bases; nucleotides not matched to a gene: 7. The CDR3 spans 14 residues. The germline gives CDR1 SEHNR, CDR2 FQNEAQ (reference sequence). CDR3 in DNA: TGTGCCAGCAGCGTATCAGGGGGCTTGGAGACCCAGTACTTC. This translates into CASSVSGGLETQYF.

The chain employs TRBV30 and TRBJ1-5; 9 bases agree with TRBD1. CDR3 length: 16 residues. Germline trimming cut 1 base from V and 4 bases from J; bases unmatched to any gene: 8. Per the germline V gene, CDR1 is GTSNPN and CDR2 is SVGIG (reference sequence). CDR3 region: CAWSEGTGIKNQPQHF. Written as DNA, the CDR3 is TGTGCCTGGAGTGAGGGGACAGGGATAAAGAATCAGCCCCAGCATTTT.

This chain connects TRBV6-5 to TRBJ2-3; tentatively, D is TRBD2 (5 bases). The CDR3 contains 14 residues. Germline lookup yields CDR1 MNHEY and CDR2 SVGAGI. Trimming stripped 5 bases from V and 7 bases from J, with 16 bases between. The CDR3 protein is CASSTPLAAHTQYF. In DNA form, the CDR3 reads TGTGCCAGCAGTACTCCCCTAGCAGCCCATACGCAGTATTTT.

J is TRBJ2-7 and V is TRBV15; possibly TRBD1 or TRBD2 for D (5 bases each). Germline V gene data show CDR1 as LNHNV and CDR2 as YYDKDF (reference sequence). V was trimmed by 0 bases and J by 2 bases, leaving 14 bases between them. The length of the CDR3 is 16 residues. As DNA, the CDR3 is TGTGCCACCAGCAGAGAACCAGGGACGCGCGCCTACGAGCAGTACTTC. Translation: CATSREPGTRAYEQYF.

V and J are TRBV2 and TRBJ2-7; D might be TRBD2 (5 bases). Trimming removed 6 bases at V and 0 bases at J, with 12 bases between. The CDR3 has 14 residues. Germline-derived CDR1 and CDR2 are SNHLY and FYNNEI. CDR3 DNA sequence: TGTGCCAGCAGAGGCTCGACTACCTCCTACGAGCAGTACTTC. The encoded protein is CASRGSTTSYEQYF.

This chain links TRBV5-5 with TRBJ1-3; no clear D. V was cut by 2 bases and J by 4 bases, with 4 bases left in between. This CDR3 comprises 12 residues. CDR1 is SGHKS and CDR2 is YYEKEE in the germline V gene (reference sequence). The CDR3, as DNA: TGTGCCAGCAGCTTCTTAGGAAACACCATATATTTT. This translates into CASSFLGNTIYF.

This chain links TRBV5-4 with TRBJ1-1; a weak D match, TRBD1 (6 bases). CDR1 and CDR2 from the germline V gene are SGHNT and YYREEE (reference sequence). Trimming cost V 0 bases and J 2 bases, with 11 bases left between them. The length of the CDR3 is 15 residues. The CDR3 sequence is CASSLVDSLNTEAFF. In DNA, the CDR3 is TGTGCCAGCAGCTTGGTGGACAGCCTAAACACTGAAGCTTTCTTT.

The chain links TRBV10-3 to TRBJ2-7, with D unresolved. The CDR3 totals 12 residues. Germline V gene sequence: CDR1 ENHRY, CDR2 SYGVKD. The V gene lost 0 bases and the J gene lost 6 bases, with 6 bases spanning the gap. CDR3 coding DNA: TGTGCCATCAGTGAGTCCCTTCGCGAGCAGTACTTC. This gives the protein CAISESLREQYF.

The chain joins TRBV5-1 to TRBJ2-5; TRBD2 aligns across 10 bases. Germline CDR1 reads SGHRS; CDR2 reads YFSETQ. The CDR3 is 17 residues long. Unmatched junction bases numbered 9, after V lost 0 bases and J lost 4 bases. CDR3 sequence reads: CASSLGELAGARETQYF. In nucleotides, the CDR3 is TGCGCCAGCAGCTTGGGGGAGCTAGCGGGGGCGAGAGAGACCCAGTACTTC.

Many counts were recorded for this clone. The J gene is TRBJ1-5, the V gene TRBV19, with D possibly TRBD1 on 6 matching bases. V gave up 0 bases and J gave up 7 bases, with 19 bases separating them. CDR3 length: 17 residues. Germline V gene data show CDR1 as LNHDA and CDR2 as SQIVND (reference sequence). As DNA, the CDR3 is TGTGCCAGTAGTATAGATCTTAGGGGGTCGAGATACCAGCCCCAGCATTTT. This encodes CASSIDLRGSRYQPQHF. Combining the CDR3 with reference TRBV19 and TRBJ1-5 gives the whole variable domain DGGITQSPKYLFRKEGQNVTLSCEQNLNHDAMYWYRQDPGQGLRLIYYSQIVNDFQKGDIAEGYSVSREKKESFPLTVTSAQKNPTAFYLCASSIDLRGSRYQPQHFGDGTRLSIL.

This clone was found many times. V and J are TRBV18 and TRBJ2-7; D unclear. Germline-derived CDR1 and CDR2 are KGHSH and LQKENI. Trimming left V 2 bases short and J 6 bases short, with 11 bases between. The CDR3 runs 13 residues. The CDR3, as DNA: TGTGCCAGCTCACCAGAAGCCACCCTCGAGCAGTACTTC. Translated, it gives CASSPEATLEQYF.